This record covers a single TCR beta chain. Its matching antigen is unknown. CDR1 SGHNT and CDR2 YYREEE come from the germline V gene (reference sequence). The CDR3 sequence is 13 residues long. Losses at the gene ends were 4 bases for V and 6 bases for J; bases not matched to a gene: 5. A universal primer site and UMIs were added as TCR cDNA was made by 5'RACE template switching. TCRdb processed the 5' RACE reads anew with MiXCR; each CDR3 protein has one entry. The top ten clones hold roughly 44% of a sample with some 120,000 distinct CDR3 sequences, about 16% of them seen once. This specimen comes from a study of T cells after yellow fever vaccination. Study in general: Fractions low in cell number were prepared with SMART-Seq v4 Ultra Low Input.

The study, taken as a whole, reports: Booster samples showed a return of most primary-vaccination clones (approximately 96% CD4, 70% to 90% CD8). Overall, a small share of clonotypes was seen in both CD4 and CD8 compartments.

The rearrangement links TRBV5-4 to TRBJ2-7; 9 nucleotides line up with TRBD1. The sequence came from a man aged 18 to 29 who received the YFV17D yellow fever vaccine. The sequenced sample was CD8+ T cells sorted from PBMCs, obtained 5 days after the yellow fever booster vaccination. The CDR3 here is CASSRTGVIEQYV. CDR3 in DNA: TGTGCCAGCAGCCGGACAGGGGTTATCGAGCAGTACGTC.